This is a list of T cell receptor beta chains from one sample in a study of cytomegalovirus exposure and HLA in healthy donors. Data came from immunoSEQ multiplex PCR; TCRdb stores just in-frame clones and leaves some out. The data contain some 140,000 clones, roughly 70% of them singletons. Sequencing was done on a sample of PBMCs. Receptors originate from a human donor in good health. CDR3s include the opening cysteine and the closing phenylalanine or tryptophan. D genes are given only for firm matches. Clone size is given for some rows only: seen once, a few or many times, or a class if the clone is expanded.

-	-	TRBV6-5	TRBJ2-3	TGTGCCAGCAGTTACAAAAGGTTAGCTTGGCATTTT	CASSYKRLAWHF
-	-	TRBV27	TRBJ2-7	TGTGCCAGCAGCAGACGGCTAGGACTCTCCGAGCAGTACTTC	CASSRRLGLSEQYF
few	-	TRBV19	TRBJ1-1	TGTGCCAGTAGTCCCCGGGAGAACCCCATGAACACTGAAGCTTTCTTT	CASSPRENPMNTEAFF
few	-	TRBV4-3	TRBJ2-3	TGCGCCAGCAGCCAAGGGGGGGACCTCACAGATACGCAGTATTTT	CASSQGGDLTDTQYF
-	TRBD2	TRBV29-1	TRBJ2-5	TGCAGCGTTGGCGGGGAGCGGGGACTCCAAGAGACCCAGTACTTC	CSVGGERGLQETQYF
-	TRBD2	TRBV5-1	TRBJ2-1	TGCGCCAGCAGCTCGAATTGGGGCGGGGGGGATCGAGAGCAGTTCTTC	CASSSNWGGGDREQFF
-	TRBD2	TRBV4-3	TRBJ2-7	TGCGCCAGCAGCCACGGACTAGCAGGGGAGCAGTACTTC	CASSHGLAGEQYF
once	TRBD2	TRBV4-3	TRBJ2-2	TGCGCCAGCAGCCAAGATAGCACGCCTCTAGCGGGAGGGGCCGGGGAGCTGTTTTTT	CASSQDSTPLAGGAGELFF
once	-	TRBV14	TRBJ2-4	TGTGCCAGCAGCCATGGGAGAAACATTCAGTACTTC	CASSHGRNIQYF
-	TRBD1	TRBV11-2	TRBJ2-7	TGTGCCAGCGGGGGACAGTCCTACGAGCAGTACTTC	CASGGQSYEQYF
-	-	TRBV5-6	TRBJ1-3	TGTGCCAGCAGCTTGTTCGGGATTCGTAGCTCTGGAAACACCATATATTTT	CASSLFGIRSSGNTIYF
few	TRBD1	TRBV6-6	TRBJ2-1	TGTGCCAGCACGTCCTTCCGGGGACAGCACTACAATGAGCAGTTCTTC	CASTSFRGQHYNEQFF
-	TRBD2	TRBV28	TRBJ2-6	TGTGCCAGCAGTCCGAATAGCGGGAGGGCCCCTGGGGCCAACGTCCTGACTTTC	CASSPNSGRAPGANVLTF
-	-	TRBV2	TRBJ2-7	TGTGCCAGCAGTGGGGTAGCGGCCTACGAGCAGTACTTC	CASSGVAAYEQYF
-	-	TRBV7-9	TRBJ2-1	TGTGCCAGCAGCTCGAGACAGGGAGGTGATCACGAGCAGTTCTTC	CASSSRQGGDHEQFF
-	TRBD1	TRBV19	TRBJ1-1	TGTGCCAGTACCTCCGGGACAGGGAACACTGAAGCTTTCTTT	CASTSGTGNTEAFF
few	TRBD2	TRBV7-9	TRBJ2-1	TGTGCCAGCAGCTCCGGACTAGCGGGCCTCAATGAGCAGTTCTTC	CASSSGLAGLNEQFF
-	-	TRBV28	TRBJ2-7	TGTGCCAGCAGTTTCTGGGTCCGGGAGCGGTACGAGCAGTACTTC	CASSFWVRERYEQYF
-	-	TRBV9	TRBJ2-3	TGTGCCAGCAGCGTTGACGGGACTAGCACAGATACGCAGTATTTT	CASSVDGTSTDTQYF
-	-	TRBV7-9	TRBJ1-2	TGTGCCAGCAGTTCCGGCGGATTGGTCTATGGCTACACCTTC	CASSSGGLVYGYTF
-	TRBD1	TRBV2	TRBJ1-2	TGTGCCAGCAGTGCGGCTGTAAGGGACAGCAACTATGGCTACACCTTC	CASSAAVRDSNYGYTF
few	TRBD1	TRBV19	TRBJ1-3	TGTGCCAGTAGACCTCCGGGACAGGGCTCTGGAAACACCATATATTTT	CASRPPGQGSGNTIYF
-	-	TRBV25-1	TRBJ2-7	TGTGCCAGCAGTGAATATGGGATATGGGACACCTCCTACGAGCAGTACTTC	CASSEYGIWDTSYEQYF
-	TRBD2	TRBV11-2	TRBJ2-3	TGTGCCAGCAGCTTAGACTGGACTAGCGGGAGGGCCAGAGATACGCAGTATTTT	CASSLDWTSGRARDTQYF
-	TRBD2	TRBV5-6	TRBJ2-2	TGTGCCAGCAGCCTCCTGAGGGTGGTTAGCGGGAGGCACACCGGGGAGCTGTTTTTT	CASSLLRVVSGRHTGELFF
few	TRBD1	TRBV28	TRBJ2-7	TGTGCCAGCAGTTTATCGCGTAAGCGCCGGGACAGCTACGAGCAGTACTTC	CASSLSRKRRDSYEQYF
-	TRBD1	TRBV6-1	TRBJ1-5	TGTGCCAGCAGTGAAGAAAGGGGGCTCAATCAGCCCCAGCATTTT	CASSEERGLNQPQHF
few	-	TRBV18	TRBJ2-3	TGTGCCAGCTCACCACTCCGACAGCAGACAAGCACAGATACGCAGTATTTT	CASSPLRQQTSTDTQYF
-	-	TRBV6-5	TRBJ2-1	TGTGCCAGCAGTTCCTTCCTTGGACCCGGGAACAATGAGCAGTTCTTC	CASSSFLGPGNNEQFF
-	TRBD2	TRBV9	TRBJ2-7	TGTGCCAGCAGCGTAGTTTCTAGCGGGCTTGAGCAGTACTTC	CASSVVSSGLEQYF
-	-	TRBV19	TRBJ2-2	TGTGCCAGTAGTGCCGAAGGGGGGGCCGGGGAGCTGTTTTTT	CASSAEGGAGELFF
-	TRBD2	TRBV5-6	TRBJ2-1	TGTGCCAGCAACCTAGCGGGAGGGCTTGAGCAGTTCTTC	CASNLAGGLEQFF
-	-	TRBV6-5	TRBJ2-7	TGTGCCAGCAGTCTAGCCGGGGGTGAGTTCTACGAGCAGTACTTC	CASSLAGGEFYEQYF
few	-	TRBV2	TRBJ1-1	TGTGCCAGCAGTGAACCAGGGCAAGCTGAAGCTTTCTTT	CASSEPGQAEAFF
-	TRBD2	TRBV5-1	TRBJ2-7	TGCGCCAGCAGCTTGGTTACTAGCGGGAGTTCCGAGCAGTACTTC	CASSLVTSGSSEQYF
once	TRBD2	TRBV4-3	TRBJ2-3	TGCGCCAGCAGCCAAGGAAATAGCGGGAGTGGAGATACGCAGTATTTT	CASSQGNSGSGDTQYF
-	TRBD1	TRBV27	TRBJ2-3	TGTGCCAGCAGTTTTCAAACCGGGACAGGGTCGCAGTATTTT	CASSFQTGTGSQYF
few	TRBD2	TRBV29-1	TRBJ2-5	TGCAGCGTTGAAGGTACTAGCGGGAGGGAGGCCCAGTACTTC	CSVEGTSGREAQYF
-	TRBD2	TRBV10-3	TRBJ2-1	TGTGCCATCAGTTCACTAGCGGGAGGGCTGGGTGAGCAGTTCTTC	CAISSLAGGLGEQFF
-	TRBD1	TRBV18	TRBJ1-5	TGTGCCAGCTCACCAACCTCGGACAGGAATCAGCCCCAGCATTTT	CASSPTSDRNQPQHF
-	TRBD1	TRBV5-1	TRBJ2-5	TGCGCCAGCAGCTCCTCCCGGGGACAGCCGCCTTTGACCCCTCAAGAGACCCAGTACTTC	CASSSSRGQPPLTPQETQYF
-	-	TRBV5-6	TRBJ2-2	TGTGCCAGCAGCTTGGCCGGGACACAAGATTCCGGGGAGCTGTTTTTT	CASSLAGTQDSGELFF
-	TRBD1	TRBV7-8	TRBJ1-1	TGTGCCAGCAGCTTACGGGGACAGTTGGGCACTGAAGCTTTCTTT	CASSLRGQLGTEAFF
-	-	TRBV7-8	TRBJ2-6	TGTGCCAGCAGCCCAGTACGGGGGGCGTACGGGGCCAACGTCCTGACTTTC	CASSPVRGAYGANVLTF
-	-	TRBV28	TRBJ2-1	TGTGCCAGCAAAGAGGAGGGAAAGGAGCAGTTCTTC	CASKEEGKEQFF